This T cell receptor beta chain is from a study of cytomegalovirus exposure and HLA in healthy donors. This clone was seen a single time. The germline V gene has CDR1 MGHRA and CDR2 YSYEKL. This CDR3 region has 17 residues. Trimming left V 1 base short and J 2 bases short, with 15 bases between. Repertoires were generated with immunoSEQ multiplex PCR, while TCRdb's copy carries only in-frame clones and drops some. Among around 250,000 clones listed, roughly 87% were seen once. This chain links TRBV4-1 with TRBJ2-1, with D perhaps TRBD1 (5 bases). This receptor was obtained from a woman aged 25 to 39 in good health and CMV-seronegative. The sample comprised PBMCs. CDR3 amino acids: CASSQAPDIGTYNEQFF. DNA of the CDR3: TGCGCCAGCAGCCAAGCCCCGGACATTGGGACCTACAATGAGCAGTTCTTC.